Below, 2 T cell receptor beta chains from the same sample are listed, as sequenced in a study of shared clonotypes between healthy human individuals. Generated by immunoSEQ multiplex PCR, the TCRdb table keeps only in-frame clones and is missing some. The repertoire consists of approximately 2.3 million clones, with more than 85% occurring once and the leading ten covering 0.3% to 0.4%. The sequenced material came from naive CD4+ T cells from PBMCs. Regarding subset: CD45RA+ positively selected. The receptors originated from a man between 18 and 35 years old in good health. Some clones in this sample may be carry-over from other donors' samples.

This clone was counted a single time. The chain carries TRBV7-9 and TRBJ1-1; D unresolved. Trimming took off 5 bases at V and 13 bases at J, with 20 bases between the two ends. The CDR3 runs to 13 residues. CDR1 and CDR2 (germline): SEHNR, FQNEAQ (reference sequence). The CDR3 loop is CASSISGLPLDFF. The CDR3 DNA reads TGTGCCAGCAGCATATCAGGTCTGCCTCTTGATTTCTTT.

The CDR3 is CASSLFGHRNTEAFF. DNA of the CDR3: TGTGCCAGCAGTTTATTTGGACACAGGAACACTGAAGCTTTCTTT. The chain recombines TRBV28 with TRBJ1-1, with a weak D call TRBD1 (5 bases). Germline loops: CDR1 MDHEN, CDR2 SYDVKM. Trimming took off 1 base at V and 1 base at J, with 10 bases between the two ends. The CDR3 consists of 15 residues.